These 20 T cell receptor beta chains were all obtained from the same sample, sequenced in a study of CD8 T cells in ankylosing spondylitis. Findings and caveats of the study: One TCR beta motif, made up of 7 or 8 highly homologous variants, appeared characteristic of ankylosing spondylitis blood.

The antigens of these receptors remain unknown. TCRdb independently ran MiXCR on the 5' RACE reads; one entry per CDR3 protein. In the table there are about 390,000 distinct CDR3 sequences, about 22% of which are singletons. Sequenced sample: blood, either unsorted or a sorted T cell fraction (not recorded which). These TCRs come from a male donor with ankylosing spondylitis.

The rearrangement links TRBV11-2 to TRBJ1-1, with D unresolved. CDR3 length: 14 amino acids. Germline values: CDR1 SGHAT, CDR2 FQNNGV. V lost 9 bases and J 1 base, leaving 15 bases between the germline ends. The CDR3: CASAPPPGNTEAFF. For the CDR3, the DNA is TGTGCCAGTGCACCCCCTCCGGGGAACACTGAAGCTTTCTTT.

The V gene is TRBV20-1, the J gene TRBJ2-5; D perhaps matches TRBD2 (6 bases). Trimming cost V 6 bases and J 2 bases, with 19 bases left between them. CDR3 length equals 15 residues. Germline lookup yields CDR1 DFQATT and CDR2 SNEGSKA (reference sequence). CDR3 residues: CSAPRFGREQETQYF. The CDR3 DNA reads TGCAGTGCCCCACGCTTTGGGCGGGAACAAGAGACCCAGTACTTC.

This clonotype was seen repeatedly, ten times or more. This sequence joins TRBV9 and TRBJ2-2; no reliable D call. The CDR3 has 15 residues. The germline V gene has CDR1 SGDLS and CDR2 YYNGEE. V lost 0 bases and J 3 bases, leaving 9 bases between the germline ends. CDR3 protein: CASSVVGSDTGELFF. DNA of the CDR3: TGTGCCAGCAGCGTAGTTGGGTCGGACACCGGGGAGCTGTTTTTT.

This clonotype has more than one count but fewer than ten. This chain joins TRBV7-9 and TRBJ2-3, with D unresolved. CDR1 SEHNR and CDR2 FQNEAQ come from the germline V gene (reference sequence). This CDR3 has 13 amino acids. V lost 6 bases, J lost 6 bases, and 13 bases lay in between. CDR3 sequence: CASRLNSADTQYF. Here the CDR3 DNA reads TGTGCCAGCAGGCTCAATAGTGCGGATACGCAGTATTTT.

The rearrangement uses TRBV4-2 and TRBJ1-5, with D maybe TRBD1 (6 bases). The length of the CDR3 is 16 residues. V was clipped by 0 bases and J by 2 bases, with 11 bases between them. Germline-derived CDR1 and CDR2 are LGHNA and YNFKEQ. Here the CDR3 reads CASSQDQRTGNQPQHF. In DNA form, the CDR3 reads TGTGCCAGCAGCCAAGATCAAAGGACAGGCAATCAGCCCCAGCATTTT.

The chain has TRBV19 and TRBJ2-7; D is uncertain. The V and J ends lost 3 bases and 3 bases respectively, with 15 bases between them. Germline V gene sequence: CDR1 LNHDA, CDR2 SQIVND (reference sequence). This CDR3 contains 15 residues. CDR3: CASSIQAATNYEQYF. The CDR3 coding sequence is TGTGCCAGTAGTATTCAGGCAGCTACTAACTACGAGCAGTACTTC.

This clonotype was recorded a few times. CDR3 coding DNA: TGTGCCATCAGTGAGTTATGGCATGAGCAGTTCTTC. This sequence encodes CAISELWHEQFF. This chain connects TRBV10-3 to TRBJ2-1, with no clear D. Trimming cost V 1 base and J 8 bases, with 6 bases left between them. The V gene's germline CDR1 is ENHRY and CDR2 SYGVKD. This CDR3 is 12 amino acids long.

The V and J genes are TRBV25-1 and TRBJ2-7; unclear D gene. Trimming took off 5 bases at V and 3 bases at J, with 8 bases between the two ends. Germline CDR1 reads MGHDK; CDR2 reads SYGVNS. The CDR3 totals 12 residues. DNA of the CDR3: TGTGCCAGCAGTTCACACGTCTACGAGCAGTACTTC. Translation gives CASSSHVYEQYF.

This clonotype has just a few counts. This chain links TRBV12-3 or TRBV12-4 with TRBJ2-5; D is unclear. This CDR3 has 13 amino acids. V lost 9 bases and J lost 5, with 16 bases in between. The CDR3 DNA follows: TGTGCCAGTTCGTTGGGCTCAATTGAGACCCAGTACTTC. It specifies CASSLGSIETQYF.

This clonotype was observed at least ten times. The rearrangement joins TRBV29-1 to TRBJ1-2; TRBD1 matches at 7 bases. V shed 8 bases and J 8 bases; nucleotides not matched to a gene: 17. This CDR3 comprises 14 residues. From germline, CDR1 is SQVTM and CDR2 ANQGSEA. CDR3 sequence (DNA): TGCAGCCTGCCTAGGGACAGTGTCGCTCGCGGCTACACCTTC. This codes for CSLPRDSVARGYTF.

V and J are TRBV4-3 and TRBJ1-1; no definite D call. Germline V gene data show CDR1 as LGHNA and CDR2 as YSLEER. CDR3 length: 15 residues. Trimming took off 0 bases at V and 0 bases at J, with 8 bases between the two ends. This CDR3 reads CASSQDRRLNTEAFF. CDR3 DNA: TGCGCCAGCAGCCAAGATCGGAGATTGAACACTGAAGCTTTCTTT.

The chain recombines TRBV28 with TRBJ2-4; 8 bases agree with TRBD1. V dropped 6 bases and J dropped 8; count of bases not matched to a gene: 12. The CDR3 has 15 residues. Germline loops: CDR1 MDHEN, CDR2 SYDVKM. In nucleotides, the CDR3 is TGTGCCAGCAGACCCCGAACAGGGGGTCGGTACATTCAGTACTTC. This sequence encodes CASRPRTGGRYIQYF.

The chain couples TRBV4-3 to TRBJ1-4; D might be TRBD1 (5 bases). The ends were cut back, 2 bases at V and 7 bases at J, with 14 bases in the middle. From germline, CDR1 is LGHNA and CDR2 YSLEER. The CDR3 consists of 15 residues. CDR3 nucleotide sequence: TGCGCCAGCAGCCAAACTGGGGCGGGGGTTGAAAAACTGTTTTTT. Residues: CASSQTGAGVEKLFF.

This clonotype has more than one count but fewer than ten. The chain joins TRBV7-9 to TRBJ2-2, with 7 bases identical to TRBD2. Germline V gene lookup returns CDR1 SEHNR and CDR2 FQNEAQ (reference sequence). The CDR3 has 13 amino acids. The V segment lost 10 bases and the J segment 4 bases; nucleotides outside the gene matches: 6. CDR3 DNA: TGTGCCACCAGACTAGCTGGCACCGGGGAGCTGTTTTTT. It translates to CATRLAGTGELFF.

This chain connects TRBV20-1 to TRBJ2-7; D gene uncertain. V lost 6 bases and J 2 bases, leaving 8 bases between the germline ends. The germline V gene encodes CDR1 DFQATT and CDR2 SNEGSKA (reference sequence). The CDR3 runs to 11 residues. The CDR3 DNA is TGCAGTGCAGAGATAGCCTACGAGCAGTACTTC. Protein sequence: CSAEIAYEQYF.

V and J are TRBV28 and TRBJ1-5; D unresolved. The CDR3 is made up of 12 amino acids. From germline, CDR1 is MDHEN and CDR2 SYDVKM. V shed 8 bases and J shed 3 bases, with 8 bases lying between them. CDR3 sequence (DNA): TGTGCCAGCCTTACCAACAATCAGCCCCAGCATTTT. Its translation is CASLTNNQPQHF.

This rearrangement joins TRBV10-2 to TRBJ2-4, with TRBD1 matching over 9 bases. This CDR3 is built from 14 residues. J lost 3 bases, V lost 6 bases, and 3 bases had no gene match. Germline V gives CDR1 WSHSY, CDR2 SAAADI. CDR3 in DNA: TGCGCCAGCAGGGACAGGGGTGGCAAAAACATTCAGTACTTC. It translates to CASRDRGGKNIQYF.

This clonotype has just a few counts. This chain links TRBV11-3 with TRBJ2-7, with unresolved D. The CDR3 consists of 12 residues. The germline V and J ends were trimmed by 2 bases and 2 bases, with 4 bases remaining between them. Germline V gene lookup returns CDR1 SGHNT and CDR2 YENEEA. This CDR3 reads CASSLNPYEQYF. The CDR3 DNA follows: TGTGCCAGCAGCTTAAACCCCTACGAGCAGTACTTC.

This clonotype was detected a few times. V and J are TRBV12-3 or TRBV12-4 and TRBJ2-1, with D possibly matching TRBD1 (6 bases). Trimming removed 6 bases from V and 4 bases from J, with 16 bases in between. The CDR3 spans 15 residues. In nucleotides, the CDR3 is TGTGCCAGCAGACGGGTCTGGCAGGGGTACAATGAGCAGTTCTTC. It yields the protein CASRRVWQGYNEQFF.

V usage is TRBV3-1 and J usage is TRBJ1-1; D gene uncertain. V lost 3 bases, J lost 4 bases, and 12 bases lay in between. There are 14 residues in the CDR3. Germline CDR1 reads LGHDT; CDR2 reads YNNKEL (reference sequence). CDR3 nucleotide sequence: TGTGCCAGCAGCCATACCCTGGGTGTCACTGAAGCTTTCTTT. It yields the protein CASSHTLGVTEAFF.